This passage covers 29 T cell receptor beta chains from one sample sequenced in a study of cytotoxic CD8 clonotypes in ibrutinib-treated CLL. Clones were read by immunoSEQ multiplex PCR, and TCRdb kept only the in-frame ones, dropping some. Here the sample spans roughly 170,000 clones, approximately 80% being singletons. Source: PBMCs, taken after 24 months of ibrutinib treatment. Receptor source: a human donor with chronic lymphocytic leukemia.

V is TRBV5-6 and J is TRBJ1-5; no firm D call. This CDR3 region has 17 residues. V lost 1 base and J lost 7, with 21 bases in between. CDR1 SGHDT and CDR2 YYEEEE come from the germline V gene. Here the CDR3 DNA reads TGTGCCAGCAGCTTGAGAGAGGGTCTAGTGGGTTACCAGCCCCAGCATTTT. As protein: CASSLREGLVGYQPQHF.

Remarks on this clone: Germline is not matched at one junction end, which may reflect a read error. This sequence joins TRBV25-1 and TRBJ2-7, with 10 bases fitting TRBD2. CDR3 length equals 13 residues. Germline lookup yields CDR1 MGHDK and CDR2 SYGVNS. The DNA of the CDR3 is TGTGCCAGCAGTCCGACCCTAGCGGGAGAGCGGAGCTTC. Amino acid sequence: CASSPTLAGERSF.

This clone came up once. V is TRBV7-8 and J is TRBJ2-4; a weak D match, TRBD2 (5 bases). V was clipped by 5 bases and J by 7 bases, with 15 bases between them. Looked up from germline, CDR1 is SGHVS and CDR2 is FQNEAQ. The length of the CDR3 is 14 residues. CDR3 protein: CASSLRPGGNIQYF. CDR3 in DNA: TGTGCCAGCAGCCTACGTCCGGGCGGGAACATTCAGTACTTC.

This chain uses TRBV6-1 with TRBJ1-1, with D unresolved. The CDR3 contains 15 residues. The V gene's germline CDR1 is MNHNS and CDR2 SASEGT. The V gene lost 4 bases and the J gene lost 5 bases, with 17 bases spanning the gap. For the CDR3, the DNA is TGTGCCAGCAGTGGAACAGAGGGCGCCCGAACTGAAGCTTTCTTT. It specifies CASSGTEGARTEAFF.

The chain has TRBV11-2 and TRBJ1-3; possible D gene TRBD1, 5 bases. This CDR3 has 11 amino acids. V lost 5 bases to trimming and J lost 11 bases, with 10 bases between them. Germline CDR1 SGHAT, CDR2 FQNNGV. CDR3: CASSPRGSIYF. CDR3 nucleotides: TGTGCCAGCAGCCCCCGGGGCTCCATATATTTT. Full variable domain (remainder filled in from reference TRBV11-2 and TRBJ1-3): EAGVAQSPRYKIIEKRQSVAFWCNPISGHATLYWYQQILGQGPKLLIQFQNNGVVDDSQLPKDRFSAERLKGVDSTLKIQPAKLEDSAVYLCASSPRGSIYFGEGSWLTVV.

The chain has TRBV12-2 and TRBJ2-1; the table's D call of TRBD2 was not tested on the DNA. TRBV12-2 is shown as a pseudogene. The CDR3 has 16 amino acids. In DNA, the CDR3 is TGTGCAAGTCGCCCCACTAGCGGGAGCGTGGGGAATGAGCAGTTCTTC. Encoded protein: CASRPTSGSVGNEQFF.

CDR3 sequence reads: CASRATGESDTQYF. As DNA, the CDR3 is TGTGCCAGCAGGGCCACCGGAGAATCAGATACGCAGTATTTT. The chain combines TRBV6-1 with TRBJ2-3, with D unclear. Germline V lookup: CDR1 MNHNS, CDR2 SASEGT. V lost 6 bases to trimming and J lost 4 bases, with 14 bases between them. The length of the CDR3 is 14 residues.

This sequence joins TRBV11-2 and TRBJ2-1; D is unclear. The CDR3 is 14 amino acids. CDR1 and CDR2 from the germline V gene are SGHAT and FQNNGV. Trimming took 4 bases from V and 0 from J, leaving 7 bases between them. The CDR3 here is CASSSDSSYNEQFF. The CDR3 region has the DNA TGTGCCAGCAGCTCCGATAGCTCCTACAATGAGCAGTTCTTC.

This rearrangement joins TRBV6-5 to TRBJ2-2; D call uncertain. Trimming took off 5 bases at V and 5 bases at J, with 9 bases between the two ends. CDR3 length equals 13 residues. Germline V gives CDR1 MNHEY, CDR2 SVGAGI. The CDR3 is CASSNRRTGELFF. The CDR3 region has the DNA TGTGCCAGCAGTAACCGACGGACCGGGGAGCTGTTTTTT.

Notes on this clone: The sample contains more than one DNA sequence encoding this CDR3. The rearrangement uses TRBV5-6 and TRBJ1-1; D unresolved. The ends were cut back, 2 bases at V and 1 base at J, with 6 bases in the middle. The CDR3 loop spans 13 amino acids. Germline CDR1 reads SGHDT; CDR2 reads YYEEEE. CDR3 DNA: TGTGCCAGCAGCTTACGTGGGAACACTGAAGCTTTCTTT. Translation gives CASSLRGNTEAFF.

The chain is built from TRBV28 and TRBJ1-1; no reliable D call. The V and J ends lost 7 bases and 7 bases respectively, with 22 bases between them. There are 15 residues in the CDR3. Looked up from germline, CDR1 is MDHEN and CDR2 is SYDVKM. CDR3 nucleotide sequence: TGTGCCAGCACCTTAGCCGGGCCCCAAGGAGGTGAAGCTTTCTTT. Amino acid sequence: CASTLAGPQGGEAFF.

V and J are TRBV2 and TRBJ1-5; no clear D. Trimming took 4 bases from V and 0 from J, leaving 10 bases between them. CDR1 and CDR2 from the germline V gene are SNHLY and FYNNEI. The CDR3 has 15 amino acids. The CDR3 sequence is CASSARGNSNQPQHF. The CDR3 bases are TGTGCCAGCAGTGCGCGAGGGAATAGCAATCAGCCCCAGCATTTT.

The chain carries TRBV20-1 and TRBJ2-5; a weak D match, TRBD1 (5 bases). V lost 6 bases to trimming and J lost 4 bases, with 6 bases between them. Looked up from germline, CDR1 is DFQATT and CDR2 is SNEGSKA (reference sequence). The CDR3 runs to 10 residues. CDR3 loop: CSAGVETQYF. The CDR3 region has the DNA TGCAGTGCAGGGGTAGAGACCCAGTACTTC.

The chain joins TRBV5-1 to TRBJ2-7; tentatively, D is TRBD1 (6 bases). Germline V gives CDR1 SGHRS, CDR2 YFSETQ. V was trimmed by 0 bases and J by 6 bases, leaving 13 bases between them. This CDR3 spans 14 amino acids. The DNA of the CDR3 is TGCGCCAGCAGCTTGGGGGGGCCCCGTATCGAGCAGTACTTC. Protein product: CASSLGGPRIEQYF.

This clone was detected a few times. The chain employs TRBV30 and TRBJ1-3; D not certain. CDR1 is GTSNPN and CDR2 is SVGIG in the germline V gene (reference sequence). V dropped 2 bases and J dropped 0 bases, with 14 bases sitting between them. There are 16 residues in the CDR3. As DNA, the CDR3 is TGTGCCTGGAGTAGTCTTTCACCGAGCTCTGGAAACACCATATATTTT. It specifies CAWSSLSPSSGNTIYF.

The chain uses TRBV30 and TRBJ1-3, with D possibly matching TRBD1 (5 bases). Germline CDR1 is GTSNPN and CDR2 is SVGIG (reference sequence). The CDR3 spans 14 residues. Trimming left V 0 bases short and J 3 bases short, with 9 bases between. The chain's CDR3 is CAWSVGGDGNTIYF. As DNA, the CDR3 is TGTGCCTGGAGTGTAGGAGGGGATGGAAACACCATATATTTT. The whole variable domain, filled in from reference TRBV30 and TRBJ1-3, reads SQTIHQWPATLVQPVGSPLSLECTVEGTSNPNLYWYRQAAGRGLQLLFYSVGIGQISSEVPQNLSASRPQDRQFILSSKKLLLSDSGFYLCAWSVGGDGNTIYFGEGSWLTVV.

The V call is TRBV15, the J call TRBJ1-1; D remains unclear. CDR1 LNHNV and CDR2 YYDKDF come from the germline V gene (reference sequence). The CDR3 consists of 15 residues. The V end lost 2 bases, the J end lost 5 bases, and 15 bases lay between the germline ends. Here the CDR3 reads CATSRKGNALTEAFF. In DNA form, the CDR3 reads TGTGCCACCAGCAGAAAAGGGAATGCGTTGACTGAAGCTTTCTTT.

The chain joins TRBV2 to TRBJ1-2, with D tentatively TRBD1 (6 bases). V lost 4 bases to trimming and J lost 6 bases, with 18 bases between them. The CDR3 covers 15 residues. Per the germline V gene, CDR1 is SNHLY and CDR2 is FYNNEI. DNA for the CDR3: TGTGCCAGCAGTGTTCCGACAGGATCGGCCCATGGCTACACCTTC. Its protein is CASSVPTGSAHGYTF. The full variable domain, its missing parts supplied by reference TRBV2 and TRBJ1-2, is EPEVTQTPSHQVTQMGQEVILRCVPISNHLYFYWYRQILGQKVEFLVSFYNNEISEKSEIFDDQFSVERPDGSNFTLKIRSTKLEDSAMYFCASSVPTGSAHGYTFGSGTRLTVV.

This clone was picked up one time. The chain links TRBV7-6 to TRBJ1-5; TRBD1 is a possible D gene (5 bases). The CDR3 has 15 residues. V dropped 4 bases and J dropped 4 bases, with 14 bases sitting between them. Germline CDR1 is SGHVS and CDR2 is FNYEAQ. In DNA form, the CDR3 reads TGTGCCAGCAGCTCGACCCCCGGGGGAAATCAGCCCCAGCATTTT. As protein: CASSSTPGGNQPQHF.

This chain connects TRBV9 to TRBJ1-2, with 11 bases that match TRBD1. The CDR3 sequence is 15 residues long. Germline V CDR1 and CDR2: SGDLS, YYNGEE. The J segment lost 1 base and the V segment lost 5 bases, leaving 4 bases of the junction unmatched. As DNA, the CDR3 is TGTGCCAGCAGAGGACAGGGGGCCCTTAACTATGGCTACACCTTC. Amino acids: CASRGQGALNYGYTF.

V and J are TRBV4-3 and TRBJ2-5; 8 bases align to TRBD1. Germline loops: CDR1 LGHNA, CDR2 YSLEER. The V gene end was trimmed by 0 bases and the J gene end by 2 bases; junction bases not matched to a gene: 11. CDR3 size: 18 residues. CDR3 sequence (DNA): TGCGCCAGCAGCCAAGAAATAATGGGCTGGACAGGGCAAGAGACCCAGTACTTC. It encodes CASSQEIMGWTGQETQYF.

This rearrangement joins TRBV5-6 to TRBJ2-7; no firm D call. V lost 0 bases and J lost 5, with 9 bases in between. The CDR3 loop spans 13 amino acids. Germline CDR1 SGHDT, CDR2 YYEEEE. The CDR3 DNA follows: TGTGCCAGCAGCTTGGTGACTGGGGACGAGCAGTACTTC. Translated: CASSLVTGDEQYF. Full variable domain (missing parts from reference TRBV5-6 and TRBJ2-7): DAGVTQSPTHLIKTRGQQVTLRCSPKSGHDTVSWYQQALGQGPQFIFQYYEEEERQRGNFPDRFSGHQFPNYSSELNVNALLLGDSALYLCASSLVTGDEQYFGPGTRLTVT.

The chain joins TRBV28 to TRBJ1-5; D gene uncertain. Per the germline V gene, CDR1 is MDHEN and CDR2 is SYDVKM. The V and J ends lost 3 bases and 2 bases respectively, with 11 bases between them. This CDR3 comprises 15 residues. The CDR3 reads CASSFNGEGNQPQHF. CDR3 sequence (DNA): TGTGCCAGCAGTTTTAATGGTGAGGGCAATCAGCCCCAGCATTTT.

This clone was seen a handful of times. This chain uses TRBV27 with TRBJ1-2, with D possibly being TRBD1 (5 bases). The length of the CDR3 is 15 residues. The V gene's germline CDR1 is MNHEY and CDR2 SMNVEV (reference sequence). Trimming removed 4 bases at V and 2 bases at J, with 14 bases between. Here the CDR3 DNA reads TGTGCCAGCAGTTCCCAGGGCGCTGGGAACTATGGCTACACCTTC. Its protein product is CASSSQGAGNYGYTF.

This chain connects TRBV10-3 to TRBJ1-4, with 8 bases aligning to TRBD1. CDR1 is ENHRY and CDR2 is SYGVKD in the germline V gene. Trimming removed 11 bases from V and 7 bases from J; junction bases left unmatched: 9. The CDR3 is 13 amino acids. CDR3 sequence reads: CALNRGWVEKLFF. The CDR3 nucleotides read TGTGCCCTAAACAGGGGGTGGGTTGAAAAACTGTTTTTT.

The rearrangement uses TRBV10-2 and TRBJ2-3, with a weak D call TRBD2 (5 bases). This CDR3 spans 13 amino acids. Looked up from germline, CDR1 is WSHSY and CDR2 is SAAADI. The V end was cut by 8 bases, the J end by 0 bases, with 9 bases between. The CDR3 bases are TGCGCCAGCTTGGGAGCTAGCACAGATACGCAGTATTTT. Its protein product is CASLGASTDTQYF.

V usage is TRBV2 and J usage is TRBJ1-2; D is perhaps TRBD1 (5 bases). CDR1 and CDR2 from the germline V gene are SNHLY and FYNNEI. The CDR3 extends over 15 amino acids. With 2 bases removed from V and 8 bases from J, the gap between germline ends came to 18 bases. Here the CDR3 reads CASSEPADNAKGYTF. In nucleotides, the CDR3 is TGTGCCAGCAGTGAACCCGCGGACAACGCTAAAGGCTACACCTTC. The full variable domain, completed using reference TRBV2 and TRBJ1-2, is EPEVTQTPSHQVTQMGQEVILRCVPISNHLYFYWYRQILGQKVEFLVSFYNNEISEKSEIFDDQFSVERPDGSNFTLKIRSTKLEDSAMYFCASSEPADNAKGYTFGSGTRLTVV.

The gene calls are TRBV9 and TRBJ1-1; no firm D call. Germline loops: CDR1 SGDLS, CDR2 YYNGEE. With 1 base removed from V and 0 bases from J, the gap between germline ends came to 16 bases. The CDR3 has 17 residues. The CDR3, as DNA: TGTGCCAGCAGCGTACTTTCGGACGGCTTCATGAACACTGAAGCTTTCTTT. Translated: CASSVLSDGFMNTEAFF.

The chain joins TRBV9 to TRBJ2-1, with 9 bases aligning to TRBD2. This CDR3 is 15 amino acids long. V was pared by 0 bases and J by 7 bases, with 5 bases of the junction left unmatched. Germline lookup yields CDR1 SGDLS and CDR2 YYNGEE. The CDR3 loop reads CASSVAGTSLNEQFF. The CDR3, as DNA: TGTGCCAGCAGCGTAGCGGGGACTAGCCTGAATGAGCAGTTCTTC.